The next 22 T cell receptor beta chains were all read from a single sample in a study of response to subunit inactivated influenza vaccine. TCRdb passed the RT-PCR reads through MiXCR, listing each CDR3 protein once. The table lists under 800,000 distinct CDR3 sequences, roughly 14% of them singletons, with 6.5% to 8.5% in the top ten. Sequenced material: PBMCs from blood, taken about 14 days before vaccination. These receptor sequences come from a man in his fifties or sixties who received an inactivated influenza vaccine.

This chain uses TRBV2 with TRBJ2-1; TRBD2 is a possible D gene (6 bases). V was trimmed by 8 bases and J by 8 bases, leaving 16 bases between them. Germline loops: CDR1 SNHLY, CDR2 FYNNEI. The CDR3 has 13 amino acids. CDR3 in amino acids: CASAGSSGDEQFF. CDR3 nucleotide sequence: TGTGCCAGCGCAGGTTCTTCGGGGGATGAGCAGTTCTTC.

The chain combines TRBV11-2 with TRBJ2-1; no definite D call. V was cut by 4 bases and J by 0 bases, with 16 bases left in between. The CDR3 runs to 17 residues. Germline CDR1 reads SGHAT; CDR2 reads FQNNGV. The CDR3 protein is CASSWPDGEFSYNEQFF. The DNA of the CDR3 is TGTGCCAGCAGCTGGCCGGACGGAGAATTCTCCTACAATGAGCAGTTCTTC.

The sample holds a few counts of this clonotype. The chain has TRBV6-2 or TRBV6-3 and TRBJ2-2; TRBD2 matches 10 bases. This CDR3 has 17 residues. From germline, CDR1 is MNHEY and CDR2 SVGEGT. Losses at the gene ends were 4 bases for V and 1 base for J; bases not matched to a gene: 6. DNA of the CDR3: TGTGCCAGCAGTTCCCGATTAGCGGGGGGGAACACCGGGGAGCTGTTTTTT. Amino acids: CASSSRLAGGNTGELFF.

CDR3 in amino acids: CAINHGTRTGELFF. CDR3 DNA sequence: TGTGCCATCAACCATGGGACTAGAACCGGGGAGCTGTTTTTT. This chain joins TRBV10-3 and TRBJ2-2, with TRBD2 identical over 8 bases. V trimming: 7 bases; J trimming: 5 bases; junction bases outside the gene matches: 6. The CDR3 is 14 residues long. Germline-derived CDR1 and CDR2 are ENHRY and SYGVKD.

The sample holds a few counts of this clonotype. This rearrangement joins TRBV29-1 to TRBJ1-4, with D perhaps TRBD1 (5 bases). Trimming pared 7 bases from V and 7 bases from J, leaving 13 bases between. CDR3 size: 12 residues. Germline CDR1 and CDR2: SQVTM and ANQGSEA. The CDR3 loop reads CSGGDIGEKLFF. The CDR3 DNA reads TGCAGCGGGGGGGATATCGGTGAAAAACTGTTTTTT. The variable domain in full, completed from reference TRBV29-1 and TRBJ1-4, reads SAVISQKPSRDICQRGTSLTIQCQVDSQVTMMFWYRQQPGQSLTLIATANQGSEATYESGFVIDKFPISRPNLTFSTLTVSNMSPEDSSIYLCSGGDIGEKLFFGSGTQLSVL.

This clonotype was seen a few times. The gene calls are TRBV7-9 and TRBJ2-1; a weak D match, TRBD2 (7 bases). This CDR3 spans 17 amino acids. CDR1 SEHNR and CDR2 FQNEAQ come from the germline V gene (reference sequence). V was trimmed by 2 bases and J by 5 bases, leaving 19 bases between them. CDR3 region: CASSLNALTGGHNEQFF. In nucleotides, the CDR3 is TGTGCCAGCAGCTTAAATGCGTTGACGGGGGGCCACAATGAGCAGTTCTTC. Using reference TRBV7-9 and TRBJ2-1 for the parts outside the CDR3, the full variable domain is DTGVSQNPRHKITKRGQNVTFRCDPISEHNRLYWYRQTLGQGPEFLTYFQNEAQLEKSRLLSDRFSAERPKGSFSTLEIQRTEQGDSAMYLCASSLNALTGGHNEQFFGPGTRLTVL.

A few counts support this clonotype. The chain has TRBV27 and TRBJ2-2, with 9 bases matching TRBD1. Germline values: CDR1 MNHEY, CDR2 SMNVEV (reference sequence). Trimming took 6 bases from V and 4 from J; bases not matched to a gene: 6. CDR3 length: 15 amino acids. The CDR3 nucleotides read TGTGCCAGCAGACCTGACAGGGGGATCACCGGGGAGCTGTTTTTT. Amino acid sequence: CASRPDRGITGELFF.

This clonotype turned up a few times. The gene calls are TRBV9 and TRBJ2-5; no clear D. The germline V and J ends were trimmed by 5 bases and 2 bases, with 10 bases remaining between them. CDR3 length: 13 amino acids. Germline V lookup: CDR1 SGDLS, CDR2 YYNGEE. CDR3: CASSYSLQETQYF. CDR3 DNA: TGTGCCAGCAGTTATTCCCTTCAAGAGACCCAGTACTTC.

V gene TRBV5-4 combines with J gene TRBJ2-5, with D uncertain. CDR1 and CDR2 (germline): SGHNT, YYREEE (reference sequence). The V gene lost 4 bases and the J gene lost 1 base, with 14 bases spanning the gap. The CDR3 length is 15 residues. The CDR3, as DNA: TGTGCCAGCAGCGTCTTAGTTCAGCCCCAAGAGACCCAGTACTTC. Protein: CASSVLVQPQETQYF.

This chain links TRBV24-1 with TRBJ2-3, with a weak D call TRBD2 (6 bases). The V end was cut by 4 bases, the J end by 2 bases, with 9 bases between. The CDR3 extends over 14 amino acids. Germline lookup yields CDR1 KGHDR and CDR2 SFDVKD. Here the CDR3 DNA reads TGTGCCACCAGTGACGGAGGGTCCACAGATACGCAGTATTTT. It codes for CATSDGGSTDTQYF.

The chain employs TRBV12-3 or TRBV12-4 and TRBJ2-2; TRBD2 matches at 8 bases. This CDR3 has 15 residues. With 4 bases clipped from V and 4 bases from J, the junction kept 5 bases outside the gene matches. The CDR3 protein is CASSSGTRFTGELFF. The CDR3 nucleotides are TGTGCCAGCAGTTCCGGGACTAGATTCACCGGGGAGCTGTTTTTT.

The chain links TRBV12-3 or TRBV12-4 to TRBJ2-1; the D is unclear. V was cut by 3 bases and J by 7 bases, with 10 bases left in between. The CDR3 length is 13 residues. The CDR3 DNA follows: TGTGCCAGCAGTTTGTCGTTGTCTAATGAGCAGTTCTTC. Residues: CASSLSLSNEQFF.

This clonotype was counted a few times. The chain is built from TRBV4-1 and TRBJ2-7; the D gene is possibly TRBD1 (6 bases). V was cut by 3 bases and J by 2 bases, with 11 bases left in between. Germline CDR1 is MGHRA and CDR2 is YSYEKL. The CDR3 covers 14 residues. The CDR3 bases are TGCGCCAGCAGCCAGCCTCGACAGGCCTACGAGCAGTACTTC. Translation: CASSQPRQAYEQYF.

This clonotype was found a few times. The CDR3: CSARDIMSGTNEKLFF. CDR3 nucleotide sequence: TGCAGTGCTAGAGATATTATGTCCGGCACTAATGAAAAACTGTTTTTT. The J gene is TRBJ1-4, the V gene TRBV20-1; D call uncertain. The CDR3 runs 16 residues. Germline V CDR1 and CDR2: DFQATT, SNEGSKA (reference sequence). Trimming cost V 0 bases and J 2 bases, with 13 bases left between them.

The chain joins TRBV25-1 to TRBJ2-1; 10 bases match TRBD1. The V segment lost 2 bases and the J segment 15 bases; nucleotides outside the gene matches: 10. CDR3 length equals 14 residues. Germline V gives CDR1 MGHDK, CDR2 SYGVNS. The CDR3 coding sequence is TGTGCCAGCAGTGAAGCGGGACAGGGGAGTGAGGCGTTCTTC. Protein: CASSEAGQGSEAFF.

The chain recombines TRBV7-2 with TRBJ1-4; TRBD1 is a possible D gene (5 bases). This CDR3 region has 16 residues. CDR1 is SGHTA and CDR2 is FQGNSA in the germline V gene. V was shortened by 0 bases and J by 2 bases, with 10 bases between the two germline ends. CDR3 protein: CASSLAGAGTNEKLFF. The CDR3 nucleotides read TGTGCCAGCAGCTTAGCCGGGGCAGGGACTAATGAAAAACTGTTTTTT.

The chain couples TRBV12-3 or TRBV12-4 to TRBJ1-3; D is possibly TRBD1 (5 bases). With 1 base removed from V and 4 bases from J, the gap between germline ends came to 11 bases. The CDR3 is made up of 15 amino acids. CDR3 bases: TGTGCCAGCAGTTTAGGGCAATACAGGGGAAACACCATATATTTT. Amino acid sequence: CASSLGQYRGNTIYF.

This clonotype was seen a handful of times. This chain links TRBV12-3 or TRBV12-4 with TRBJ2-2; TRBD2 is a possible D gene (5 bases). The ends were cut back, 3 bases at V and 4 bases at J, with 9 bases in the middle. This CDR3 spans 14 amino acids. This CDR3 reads CASSFEGPTGELFF. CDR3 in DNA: TGTGCCAGCAGTTTCGAGGGTCCCACCGGGGAGCTGTTTTTT.

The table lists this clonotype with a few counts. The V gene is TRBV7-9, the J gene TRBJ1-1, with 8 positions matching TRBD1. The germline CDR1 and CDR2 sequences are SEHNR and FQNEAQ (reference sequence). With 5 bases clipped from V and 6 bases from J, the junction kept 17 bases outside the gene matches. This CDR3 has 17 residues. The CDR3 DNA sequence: TGTGCCAGCAGCCACCTGAGTGGTCTAGACAGGGGACCTGAAGCTTTCTTT. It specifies CASSHLSGLDRGPEAFF.

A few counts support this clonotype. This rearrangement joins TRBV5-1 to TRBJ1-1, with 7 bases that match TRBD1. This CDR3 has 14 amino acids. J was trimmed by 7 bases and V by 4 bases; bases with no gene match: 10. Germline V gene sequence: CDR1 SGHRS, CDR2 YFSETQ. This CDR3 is CASSTGVGIDEAFF. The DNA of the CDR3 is TGCGCCAGCAGCACAGGGGTTGGGATAGATGAAGCTTTCTTT.

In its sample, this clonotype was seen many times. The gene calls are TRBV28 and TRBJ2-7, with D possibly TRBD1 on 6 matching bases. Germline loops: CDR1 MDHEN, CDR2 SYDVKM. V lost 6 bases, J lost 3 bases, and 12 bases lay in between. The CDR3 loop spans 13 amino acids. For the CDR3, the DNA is TGTGCCAGCAGGCCGACAGGACTCTACGAGCAGTACTTC. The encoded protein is CASRPTGLYEQYF.

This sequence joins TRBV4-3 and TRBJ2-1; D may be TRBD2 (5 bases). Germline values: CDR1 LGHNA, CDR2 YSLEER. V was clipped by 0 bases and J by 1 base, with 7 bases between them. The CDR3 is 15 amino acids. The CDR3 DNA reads TGCGCCAGCAGCCAAGACCCGGGGTCCTACAATGAGCAGTTCTTC. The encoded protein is CASSQDPGSYNEQFF.